Shown below are 10 T cell receptor beta chains from a single sample sequenced in a study of cytomegalovirus exposure and HLA in healthy donors. A multiplex PCR was run with 60 Vbeta primers and 13 Jbeta primers. Assay used: immunoSEQ multiplex PCR; TCRdb lists only in-frame clones, some missing. The sample has 100,000 or so clones; more than 75% are singletons. The sequenced sample consisted of PBMCs. The receptors derive from a woman aged 45 to 65 in good health and CMV-seropositive.

This chain connects TRBV4-2 to TRBJ2-2, with D perhaps matching TRBD2 (6 bases). The germline V gene encodes CDR1 LGHNA and CDR2 YNFKEQ. The CDR3 loop spans 16 amino acids. Trimming took off 4 bases at V and 5 bases at J, with 17 bases between the two ends. CDR3 in DNA: TGTGCCAGCAGCCGGGGGGTGGGGGGTTCAACCGGGGAGCTGTTTTTT. Its translation: CASSRGVGGSTGELFF.

Concerning this clone: Other DNA sequences within the sample encode an identical CDR3. The chain carries TRBV19 and TRBJ1-1; possible D gene TRBD1, 5 bases. In germline, CDR1 is LNHDA, CDR2 SQIVND (reference sequence). The V end lost 1 base, the J end lost 1 base, and 7 bases lay between the germline ends. This CDR3 has 14 residues. CDR3 sequence: CASSIGGGNTEAFF. CDR3 DNA sequence: TGTGCCAGTAGTATAGGGGGGGGGAACACTGAAGCTTTCTTT.

The genes are TRBV5-4 and TRBJ1-2; 9 positions match TRBD1. Germline CDR1 SGHNT, CDR2 YYREEE (reference sequence). There are 14 residues in the CDR3. The trim removed 7 bases at V and 10 bases at J, leaving 14 bases unmatched. CDR3 sequence: CASADLQGALDYTF. The CDR3, as DNA: TGTGCCAGCGCGGACCTACAGGGGGCGCTGGACTACACCTTC.

The V gene is TRBV30, the J gene TRBJ2-3; TRBD2 is a possible D gene (5 bases). CDR1 GTSNPN and CDR2 SVGIG come from the germline V gene (reference sequence). The CDR3 consists of 15 residues. V was pared by 5 bases and J by 5 bases, with 20 bases between. CDR3 bases: TGTGCCTGGGTTCGGGGTGACACGGGCGGAGATACGCAGTATTTT. Encoded protein: CAWVRGDTGGDTQYF.

The chain links TRBV7-9 to TRBJ1-1, with TRBD1 as a possible D gene (6 bases). CDR3 length: 15 amino acids. CDR1 is SEHNR, CDR2 FQNEAQ, per germline (reference sequence). Trimming shortened V by 5 bases and J by 2 bases, and 15 bases separated the two germline ends. CDR3 protein: CASSQGSLGNTEAFF. The CDR3 region has the DNA TGTGCCAGCAGCCAGGGGAGTCTGGGTAACACTGAAGCTTTCTTT.

The chain joins TRBV20-1 to TRBJ1-1, with TRBD1 as a possible D gene (5 bases). The CDR3 runs to 11 residues. Looked up from germline, CDR1 is DFQATT and CDR2 is SNEGSKA (reference sequence). The CDR3 reads CSVDRNTEAFF. DNA for the CDR3: TGCAGCGTCGACAGGAACACTGAAGCTTTCTTT.

This clone has more than one count but fewer than ten. The chain couples TRBV6-6 to TRBJ2-7; 10 bases fit TRBD2. Germline assignment: CDR1 MNHNY and CDR2 SVGAGI (reference sequence). Germline trimming cut 5 bases from V and 5 bases from J; bases unmatched to any gene: 9. This CDR3 is 15 amino acids long. This CDR3 is CASSHTRLAGDEQYF. The CDR3 bases are TGTGCCAGCAGTCATACACGGCTAGCGGGGGACGAGCAGTACTTC.

The gene calls are TRBV30 and TRBJ2-3; 8 bases fit TRBD2. With V trimmed by 4 bases and J by 0 bases, 3 bases remained unmatched. The CDR3 sequence is 14 residues long. Germline loops: CDR1 GTSNPN, CDR2 SVGIG (reference sequence). The CDR3, as DNA: TGTGCCTGGACCGGGGGGGTTAGCACAGATACGCAGTATTTT. Its protein product is CAWTGGVSTDTQYF.

The chain is built from TRBV2 and TRBJ2-1, with 8 bases fitting TRBD1. J gave up 7 bases and V 2 bases, and 10 bases lay outside the gene matches. CDR3 length: 16 residues. In germline, CDR1 is SNHLY, CDR2 FYNNEI. In DNA, the CDR3 is TGTGCCAGCAGTGAAATCCTCCAGGGGGCGAGGAATGAGCAGTTCTTC. It specifies CASSEILQGARNEQFF.

This chain connects TRBV2 to TRBJ2-7; D call uncertain. The CDR3 has 11 amino acids. Trimming stripped 3 bases from V and 3 bases from J, with 3 bases between. Germline CDR1 SNHLY, CDR2 FYNNEI. CDR3 sequence reads: CASSDGYEQYF. The DNA for the CDR3 is TGTGCCAGCAGTGACGGCTACGAGCAGTACTTC.